The entry that follows covers one T cell receptor beta chain sequence. A much larger clone lies one base from this, so it may be a read error. Amplification of TCR beta CDR3 regions was performed using RNA transcripts as template. TCR CDR3 underwent first-round RT-PCR with the HTBI primer set. TCRdb re-called the multiplex PCR reads with MiXCR, one entry per CDR3 protein. This table holds fewer than 750,000 distinct CDR3 sequences, about half found once. This sample was included in a study of T cells in Graves' hyperthyroidism and ophthalmopathy. Germline V CDR1 and CDR2: SGDLS, YYNGEE. The CDR3 runs 13 residues.

V gene TRBV9 combines with J gene TRBJ1-6; D is uncertain. This clonotype originated in a young woman with Graves' hyperthyroidism. Sequencing was carried out using peripheral blood or thyroid tissue (not recorded which). The CDR3 loop reads CASSAGRNSPHHF. As DNA, the CDR3 is TGTGCCAGCAGCGCGGGGAGGAATTCACCCCACCACTTT.